This T cell receptor (beta chain) was recovered during a study of T cell repertoires in cytomegalovirus infection (dated by TCRdb to between 2019 and 2020). At the level of the whole study: The peptide stimulations were aimed at well-studied HLA-B-restricted epitopes as well as recently identified HLA-C-restricted CMV epitopes, whose presentation resists viral immunomodulation. Because public TCR beta signatures pointed to carriage of CMV infection together with the matching HLA type, the HLA type of each donor mattered for the analysis.

General study outcomes and caveats: Carriers of CMV infection plus the relevant HLA type were discriminated by the cumulative frequency of public TCR beta family members in the study cohort and in an independent roughly 340-donor cohort. The ex vivo response was dominated by HLA-C-restricted CMV-specific TCR beta clonotypes, which also provided the single most frequent clonotype in two of eight donors.

In the case of this clonotype: Its antigen is unknown. Base qualities are not provided; no much larger clone lies one nucleotide away.

The run used an Illumina HiSeq 1500. The public reads were reanalyzed by TCRdb: fastp trimming at Q25, MiXCR alignment, in-frame beta chains only. Every CDR3 protein is listed once, alongside the most common genes and DNA of its rows. This sample comprises fewer than 1,000,000 distinct CDR3 sequences, approximately 33% of them detected only once. Roughly 13% of the sample is taken by the ten largest. V loses 2 bases of germline sequence and J loses 3 bases, and the interval between the two ends is 17 bases. Including cysteine and valine, the CDR3 has 15 amino acids. The kept DNA is CDR3 alone, 45 bases in frame from the first base. CDR1 and CDR2 are read off the germline V gene (reference sequence) as DFQATT and SNEGSKA. The intended sense of this specimen's treatment or condition label: in vitro stimulation with specific CMV peptide epitopes to enrich CMV-specific T cells.

The rearranged chain carries TRBV20-1 and TRBJ2-7; matching of 7 bases hints at TRBD2 as the D gene. This TCR derives from a human donor in good health (CMV status not recorded). Some clones in this sample may be carry-over from other donors' samples. The material sequenced was cultured CD8+ T cells from PBMCs, taken from culture after CMV antigen stimulation. The DNA sequence follows: TGCAGTGCTAGATTACGGGGGGCTATGGGCTACGAGCAGTACGTC. It is translated as CSARLRGAMGYEQYV.